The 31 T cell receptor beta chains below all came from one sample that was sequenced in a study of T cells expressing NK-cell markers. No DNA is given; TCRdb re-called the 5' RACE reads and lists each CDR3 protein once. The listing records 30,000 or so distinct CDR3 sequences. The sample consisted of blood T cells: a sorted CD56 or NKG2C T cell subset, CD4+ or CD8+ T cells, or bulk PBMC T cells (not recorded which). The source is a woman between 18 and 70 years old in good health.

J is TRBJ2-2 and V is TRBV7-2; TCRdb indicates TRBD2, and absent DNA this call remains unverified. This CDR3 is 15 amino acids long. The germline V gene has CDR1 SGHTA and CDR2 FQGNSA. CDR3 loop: CASSLAGGNTGELFF.

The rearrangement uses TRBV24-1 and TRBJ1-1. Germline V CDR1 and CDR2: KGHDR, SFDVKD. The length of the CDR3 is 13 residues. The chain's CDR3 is CATSEGDVGRAFF.

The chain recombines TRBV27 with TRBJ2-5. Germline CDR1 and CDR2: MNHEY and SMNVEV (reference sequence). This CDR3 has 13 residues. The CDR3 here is CASSLLREETQYF.

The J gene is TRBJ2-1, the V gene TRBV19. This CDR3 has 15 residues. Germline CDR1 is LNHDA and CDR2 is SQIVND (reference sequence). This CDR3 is CASSNTPSSYNEQFF.

The CDR3 region is CASSSGTLEETQYF. V and J are TRBV7-6 and TRBJ2-5; TCRdb selects TRBD1, and the lack of DNA leaves this call unchecked. The germline CDR1 and CDR2 sequences are SGHVS and FNYEAQ. The CDR3 is 14 amino acids.

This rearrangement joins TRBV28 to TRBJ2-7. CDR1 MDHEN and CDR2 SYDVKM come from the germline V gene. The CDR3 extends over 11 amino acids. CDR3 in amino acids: CASSFRGEQYF.

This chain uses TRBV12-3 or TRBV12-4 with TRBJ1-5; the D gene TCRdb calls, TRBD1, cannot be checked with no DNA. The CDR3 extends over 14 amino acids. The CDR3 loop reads CASSLRGAWQPQHF.

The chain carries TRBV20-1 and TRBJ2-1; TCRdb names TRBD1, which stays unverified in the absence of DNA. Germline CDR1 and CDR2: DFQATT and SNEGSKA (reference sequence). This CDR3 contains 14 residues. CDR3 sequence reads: CSAGEAGIDNEQFF.

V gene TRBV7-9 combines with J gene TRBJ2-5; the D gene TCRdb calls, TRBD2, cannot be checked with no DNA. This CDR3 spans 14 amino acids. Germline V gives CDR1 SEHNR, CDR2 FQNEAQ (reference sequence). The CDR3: CASSAAGLRETQYF.

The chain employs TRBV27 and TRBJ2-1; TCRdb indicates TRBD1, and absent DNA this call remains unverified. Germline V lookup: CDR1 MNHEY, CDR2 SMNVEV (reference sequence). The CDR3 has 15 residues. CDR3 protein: CASRKDREIDGEQFF.

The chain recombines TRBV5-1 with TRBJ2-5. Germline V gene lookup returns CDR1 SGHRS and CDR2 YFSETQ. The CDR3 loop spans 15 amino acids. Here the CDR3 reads CASSVNGRGLETQYF.

The CDR3 loop reads CASNAASGSTDTQYF. J is TRBJ2-3 and V is TRBV6-1; TCRdb picks TRBD2, but there is no DNA to check that call. This CDR3 has 15 residues. Germline V CDR1 and CDR2: MNHNS, SASEGT.

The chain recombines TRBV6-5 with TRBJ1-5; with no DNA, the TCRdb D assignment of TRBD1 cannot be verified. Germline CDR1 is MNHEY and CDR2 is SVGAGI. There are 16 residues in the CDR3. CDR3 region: CASSYSTGESNQPQHF.

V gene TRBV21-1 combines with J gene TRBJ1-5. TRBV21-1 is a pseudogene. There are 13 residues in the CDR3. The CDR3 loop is CASSKGPFQPQHF.

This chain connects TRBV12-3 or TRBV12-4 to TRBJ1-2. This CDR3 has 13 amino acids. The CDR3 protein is CASSPTGNYGYTF.

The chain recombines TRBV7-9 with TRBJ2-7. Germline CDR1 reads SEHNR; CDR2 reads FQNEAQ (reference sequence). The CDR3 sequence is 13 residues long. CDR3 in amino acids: CASSFDSSYEQYF. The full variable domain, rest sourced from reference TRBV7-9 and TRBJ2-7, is DTGVSQNPRHKITKRGQNVTFRCDPISEHNRLYWYRQTLGQGPEFLTYFQNEAQLEKSRLLSDRFSAERPKGSFSTLEIQRTEQGDSAMYLCASSFDSSYEQYFGPGTRLTVT.

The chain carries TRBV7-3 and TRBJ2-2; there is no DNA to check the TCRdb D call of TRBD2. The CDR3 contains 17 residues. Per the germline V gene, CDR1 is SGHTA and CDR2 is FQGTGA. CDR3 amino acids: CASSSQSSGGVTGELFF.

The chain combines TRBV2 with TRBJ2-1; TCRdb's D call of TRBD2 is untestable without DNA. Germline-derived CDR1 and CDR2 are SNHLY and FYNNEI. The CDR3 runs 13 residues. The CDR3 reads CATPGLSYNEQFF.

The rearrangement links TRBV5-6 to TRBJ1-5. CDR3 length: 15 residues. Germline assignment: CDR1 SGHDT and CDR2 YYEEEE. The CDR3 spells CASSPSGGFNQPQHF.

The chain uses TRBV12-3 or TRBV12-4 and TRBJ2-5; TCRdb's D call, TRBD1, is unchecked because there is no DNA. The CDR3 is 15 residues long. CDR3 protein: CASSPWGSYKETQYF.

CDR3 sequence reads: CASTNDSDYNEQFF. The genes are TRBV21-1 and TRBJ2-1. TRBV21-1 is listed as a pseudogene. The CDR3 sequence is 14 residues long.

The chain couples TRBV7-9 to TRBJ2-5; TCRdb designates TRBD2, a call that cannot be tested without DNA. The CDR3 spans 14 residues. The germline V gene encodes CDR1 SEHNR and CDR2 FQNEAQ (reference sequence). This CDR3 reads CASSSRTSEETQYF.

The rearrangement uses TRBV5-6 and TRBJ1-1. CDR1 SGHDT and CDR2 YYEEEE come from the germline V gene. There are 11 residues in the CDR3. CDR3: CASSRRSEAFF.

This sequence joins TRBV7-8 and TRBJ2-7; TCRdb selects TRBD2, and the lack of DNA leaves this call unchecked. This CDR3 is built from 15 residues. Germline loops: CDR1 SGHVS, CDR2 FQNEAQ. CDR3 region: CASSPTSGGAYEQYF.

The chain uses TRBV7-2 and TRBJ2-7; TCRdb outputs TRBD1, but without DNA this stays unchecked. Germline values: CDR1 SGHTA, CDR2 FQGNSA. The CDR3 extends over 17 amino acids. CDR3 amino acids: CASSLVLGRENSYEQYF.

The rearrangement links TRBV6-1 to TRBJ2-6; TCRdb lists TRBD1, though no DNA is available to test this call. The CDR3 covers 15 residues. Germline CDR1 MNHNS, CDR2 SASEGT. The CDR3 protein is CASRPTAWGANVLTF.

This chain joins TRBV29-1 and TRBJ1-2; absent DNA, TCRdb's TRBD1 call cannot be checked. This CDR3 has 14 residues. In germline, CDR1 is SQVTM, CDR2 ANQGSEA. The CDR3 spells CSALLRAGRGGYTF.

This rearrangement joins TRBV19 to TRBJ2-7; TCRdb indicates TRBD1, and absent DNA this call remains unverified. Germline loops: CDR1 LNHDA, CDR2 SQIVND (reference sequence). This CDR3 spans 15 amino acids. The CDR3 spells CASSIELAERDEQYF.

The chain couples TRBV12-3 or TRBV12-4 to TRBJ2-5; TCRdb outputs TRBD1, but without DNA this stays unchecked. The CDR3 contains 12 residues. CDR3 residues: CASRGPQETQYF.

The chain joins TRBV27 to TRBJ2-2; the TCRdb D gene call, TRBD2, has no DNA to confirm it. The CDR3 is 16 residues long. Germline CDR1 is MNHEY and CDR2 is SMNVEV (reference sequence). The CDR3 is CASSLFLGPRGGELFF.

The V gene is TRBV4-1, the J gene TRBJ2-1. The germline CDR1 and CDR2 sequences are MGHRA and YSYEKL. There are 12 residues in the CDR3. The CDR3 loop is CASSQEYDEQFF.